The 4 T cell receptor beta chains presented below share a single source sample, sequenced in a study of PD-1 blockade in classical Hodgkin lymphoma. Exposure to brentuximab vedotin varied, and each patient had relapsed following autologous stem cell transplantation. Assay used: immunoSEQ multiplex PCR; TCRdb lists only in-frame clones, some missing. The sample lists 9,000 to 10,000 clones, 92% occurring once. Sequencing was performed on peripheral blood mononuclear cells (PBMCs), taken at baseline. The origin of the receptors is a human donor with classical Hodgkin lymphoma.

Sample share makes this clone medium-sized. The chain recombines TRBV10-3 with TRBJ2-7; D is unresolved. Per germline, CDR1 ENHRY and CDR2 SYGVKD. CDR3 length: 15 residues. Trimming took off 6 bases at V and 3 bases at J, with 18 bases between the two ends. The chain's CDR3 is CAISPSSGAGYEQYF. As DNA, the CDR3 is TGTGCCATCAGCCCCTCGTCAGGAGCAGGCTACGAGCAGTACTTC.

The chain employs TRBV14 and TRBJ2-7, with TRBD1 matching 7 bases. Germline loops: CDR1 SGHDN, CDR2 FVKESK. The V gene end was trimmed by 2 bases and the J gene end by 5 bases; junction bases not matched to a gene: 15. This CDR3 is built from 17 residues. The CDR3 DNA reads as TGTGCCAGCAGCCAATGGGACAGTACAGGGTCCGATGACGAGCAGTACTTC. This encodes CASSQWDSTGSDDEQYF.

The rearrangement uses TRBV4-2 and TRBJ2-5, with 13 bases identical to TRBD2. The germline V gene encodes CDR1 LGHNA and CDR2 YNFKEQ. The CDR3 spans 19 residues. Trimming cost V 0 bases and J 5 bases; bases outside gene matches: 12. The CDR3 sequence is CASSQDVPLAGGPGETQYF. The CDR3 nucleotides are TGTGCCAGCAGCCAAGATGTCCCACTAGCGGGAGGGCCAGGGGAGACCCAGTACTTC.

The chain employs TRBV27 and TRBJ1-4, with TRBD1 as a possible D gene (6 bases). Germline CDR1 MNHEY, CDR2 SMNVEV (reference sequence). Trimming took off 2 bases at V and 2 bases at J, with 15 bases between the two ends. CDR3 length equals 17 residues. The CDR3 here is CASSLTSHRVTNEKLFF. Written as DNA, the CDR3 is TGTGCCAGCAGTTTAACTTCTCACAGGGTCACTAATGAAAAACTGTTTTTT.